The present T cell receptor (beta chain) was sequenced within a study of siplizumab effects on memory and regulatory T cells. Concerning this clone itself: Antigen: not known.

Study outcomes and limitations: Confirmatory evidence of suppressive function in proliferating siplizumab-culture Tregs was not obtained.

Germline assignment: CDR1 MNHNY and CDR2 SVGAGI (reference sequence). The CDR3 extends over 15 amino acids. After removal of 5 bases from V and 5 bases from J, the junction contained 6 bases not matched to a gene. The protocol was immunoSEQ multiplex PCR, while the TCRdb copy is restricted to in-frame clones and leaves out a portion. Among about 110,000 clones listed, roughly 92% were seen once. This chain connects TRBV6-6 to TRBJ1-5; 10 nucleotides line up with TRBD1. Sequenced sample: CD4+ T cells sorted from blood. This sequence was found in a human donor in good health. CDR3 bases: TGTGCCAGCAGTACGCCGACAGGGGGCGATCAGCCCCAGCATTTT. It is translated as CASSTPTGGDQPQHF.